Below, 27 T cell receptor beta chains from the same sample are listed, as sequenced in a study of control samples from healthy donors and cancer patients. Measured with immunoSEQ multiplex PCR; TCRdb has only the in-frame clones, and not every one. The table has 70,000 to 75,000 clones, 89% seen once. Sequencing used PBMCs. Receptors were obtained from a man aged 55 to 70 with lung cancer.

The chain has TRBV3-1 (or the pseudogene TRBV3-2) and TRBJ2-7, with D unresolved. From germline, CDR1 is LGHDT and CDR2 YNNKEL (reference sequence). Trimming pared 5 bases from V and 5 bases from J, leaving 13 bases between. The CDR3 spans 13 residues. The CDR3 DNA is TGTGCCAGCAGCGATCCCTCTAGAAACGAGCAGTACTTC. It yields the protein CASSDPSRNEQYF.

V is TRBV20-1 and J is TRBJ2-5; TRBD1 agrees at 8 bases. CDR3 length equals 15 residues. CDR1 and CDR2 from the germline V gene are DFQATT and SNEGSKA (reference sequence). J gave up 1 base and V 3 bases, and 7 bases lay outside the gene matches. The CDR3 is CSASGTGLTQETQYF. The CDR3 DNA sequence: TGCAGTGCTAGTGGGACAGGCCTTACCCAAGAGACCCAGTACTTC.

This CDR3 is CASSEAGRPDTQYF. Written as DNA, the CDR3 is TGCGCCAGCAGTGAGGCCGGTAGGCCAGATACGCAGTATTTT. The genes are TRBV10-1 and TRBJ2-3; no definite D call. CDR1 is WNHNN and CDR2 is SYGVQD in the germline V gene (reference sequence). The CDR3 consists of 14 residues. V lost 2 bases to trimming and J lost 4 bases, with 10 bases between them.

The rearrangement uses TRBV7-3 and TRBJ2-5; 9 positions match TRBD1. This CDR3 region has 15 residues. CDR1 is SGHTA and CDR2 is FQGTGA in the germline V gene. V trimming: 4 bases; J trimming: 3 bases; junction bases outside the gene matches: 6. For the CDR3, the DNA is TGTGCCAGCAGCTCGTCCGGGACAGGGAAAGAGACCCAGTACTTC. Amino acids: CASSSSGTGKETQYF.

This clone was recorded only once. CDR3 amino acids: CASSLTSSGNTIYF. The CDR3 DNA follows: TGTGCCAGCAGCCTGACTAGCTCTGGAAACACCATATATTTT. The gene calls are TRBV3-1 (or the pseudogene TRBV3-2) and TRBJ1-3; no firm D call. With 4 bases removed from V and 0 bases from J, the gap between germline ends came to 7 bases. Germline V gives CDR1 LGHDT, CDR2 YNNKEL (reference sequence). The CDR3 is made up of 14 amino acids.

This chain connects TRBV5-6 to TRBJ1-1; 9 positions match TRBD1. V lost 2 bases and J lost 8; bases outside the gene matches: 4. From germline, CDR1 is SGHDT and CDR2 YYEEEE. This CDR3 spans 13 amino acids. The CDR3 loop is CASSLGQGLEAFF. CDR3 DNA: TGTGCCAGCAGCTTAGGACAGGGGTTGGAAGCTTTCTTT.

The chain uses TRBV4-1 and TRBJ1-5; D remains ambiguous. The CDR3 has 15 residues. Trimming stripped 1 base from V and 2 bases from J, with 9 bases between. Looked up from germline, CDR1 is MGHRA and CDR2 is YSYEKL. Here the CDR3 reads CASSQGEARNQPQHF. The CDR3 DNA reads as TGCGCCAGCAGCCAAGGTGAGGCACGCAATCAGCCCCAGCATTTT.

V gene TRBV5-5 combines with J gene TRBJ2-6; D is uncertain. The V and J ends lost 4 bases and 0 bases respectively, with 11 bases between them. The CDR3 runs to 16 residues. Germline CDR1 and CDR2: SGHKS and YYEKEE (reference sequence). The CDR3 DNA reads TGTGCCAGCAGCGTTGACGTCGCCTCTGGGGCCAACGTCCTGACTTTC. Amino acid sequence: CASSVDVASGANVLTF. The whole variable domain, filled in from reference TRBV5-5 and TRBJ2-6, reads DAGVTQSPTHLIKTRGQQVTLRCSPISGHKSVSWYQQVLGQGPQFIFQYYEKEERGRGNFPDRFSARQFPNYSSELNVNALLLGDSALYLCASSVDVASGANVLTFGAGSRLTVL.

The chain uses TRBV7-8 and TRBJ2-7, with D possibly matching TRBD1 (5 bases). CDR1 SGHVS and CDR2 FQNEAQ come from the germline V gene. V lost 5 bases and J 4 bases, leaving 9 bases between the germline ends. The CDR3 spans 12 residues. In DNA form, the CDR3 reads TGTGCCAGCAGCCCCGGACAATACGAGCAGTACGTC. Protein sequence: CASSPGQYEQYV.

J is TRBJ2-3 and V is TRBV2; 10 nucleotides line up with TRBD2. The germline gives CDR1 SNHLY, CDR2 FYNNEI. The CDR3 runs 20 residues. Trimming removed 5 bases from V and 0 bases from J; junction bases left unmatched: 17. CDR3 loop: CASSQGVTSGVFSSTDTQYF. DNA of the CDR3: TGTGCCAGCAGTCAGGGGGTAACTAGCGGGGTATTTTCTAGCACAGATACGCAGTATTTT.

The chain is built from TRBV3-1 (or the pseudogene TRBV3-2) and TRBJ1-1; D ambiguous. Per germline, CDR1 LGHDT and CDR2 YNNKEL (reference sequence). The CDR3 contains 14 residues. The V end was cut by 1 base, the J end by 1 base, with 7 bases between. The CDR3 sequence is CASSQGWGNTEAFF. The CDR3 DNA follows: TGTGCCAGCAGCCAAGGTTGGGGGAACACTGAAGCTTTCTTT.

This chain links TRBV5-1 with TRBJ1-3; 7 bases fit TRBD1. This CDR3 comprises 17 residues. The V gene's germline CDR1 is SGHRS and CDR2 YFSETQ. After removal of 2 bases from V and 0 bases from J, the junction contained 8 bases not matched to a gene. CDR3 DNA sequence: TGCGCCAGCAGCTTAACAGGGGATGGGAGCTCTGGAAACACCATATATTTT. Translated, it gives CASSLTGDGSSGNTIYF.

The chain carries TRBV6-1 and TRBJ1-3; D possibly corresponds to TRBD1 (6 bases). CDR3 length equals 17 residues. Trimming removed 4 bases at V and 0 bases at J, with 16 bases between. CDR1 and CDR2 (germline): MNHNS, SASEGT. CDR3 nucleotide sequence: TGTGCCAGCAGTGTAGTTATTATAGGGGGCTCTGGAAACACCATATATTTT. Protein: CASSVVIIGGSGNTIYF.

The rearrangement uses TRBV2 and TRBJ1-5; D is perhaps TRBD1 (5 bases). V lost 4 bases and J lost 0, with 13 bases in between. CDR3 length: 16 amino acids. From germline, CDR1 is SNHLY and CDR2 FYNNEI. For the CDR3, the DNA is TGTGCCAGCAGTGGTTTTTCCGGGGGTAGCAATCAGCCCCAGCATTTT. This translates into CASSGFSGGSNQPQHF.

The V call is TRBV7-9, the J call TRBJ2-7, with D unresolved. CDR1 and CDR2 (germline): SEHNR, FQNEAQ (reference sequence). CDR3 length equals 12 residues. Trimming stripped 8 bases from V and 7 bases from J, with 15 bases between. The CDR3 DNA reads TGTGCCAGCGGACCCCAGGTGGGTGAGCAGTACGTC. Translation: CASGPQVGEQYV.

The chain combines TRBV7-3 with TRBJ1-2; no reliable D call. V was clipped by 1 base and J by 4 bases, with 10 bases between them. CDR1 and CDR2 from the germline V gene are SGHTA and FQGTGA. The CDR3 has 14 amino acids. As DNA, the CDR3 is TGTGCCAGCAGCTTAAGCAGTTCTCCCTATGGCTACACCTTC. Protein product: CASSLSSSPYGYTF.

V gene TRBV10-3 combines with J gene TRBJ1-1; 9 nucleotides align to TRBD1. J was trimmed by 4 bases and V by 3 bases; bases with no gene match: 6. Germline-derived CDR1 and CDR2 are ENHRY and SYGVKD. CDR3 length equals 15 residues. The CDR3 DNA follows: TGTGCCATCAGTGACCGGGACAGGGCGAGCACTGAAGCTTTCTTT. This gives the protein CAISDRDRASTEAFF.

This chain uses TRBV18 with TRBJ1-2, with D perhaps TRBD1 (6 bases). The V gene's germline CDR1 is KGHSH and CDR2 LQKENI. This CDR3 has 15 amino acids. V lost 0 bases, J lost 3 bases, and 11 bases lay in between. The DNA of the CDR3 is TGTGCCAGCTCACCACCCAGGGGAACAGACTATGGCTACACCTTC. As protein: CASSPPRGTDYGYTF.

The chain carries TRBV5-6 and TRBJ1-3; TRBD1 matches 8 bases. CDR1 is SGHDT, CDR2 YYEEEE, per germline. V gave up 4 bases and J gave up 2 bases; unmatched junction bases: 11. There are 17 residues in the CDR3. CDR3 sequence reads: CASSRYGQGVAGNTIYF. Here the CDR3 DNA reads TGTGCCAGCAGCCGTTATGGACAGGGAGTCGCTGGAAACACCATATATTTT.

The V gene is TRBV7-3, the J gene TRBJ2-3; 11 bases match TRBD1. This CDR3 contains 17 residues. V dropped 4 bases and J dropped 4; count of bases not matched to a gene: 10. CDR1 is SGHTA and CDR2 is FQGTGA in the germline V gene. The CDR3 bases are TGTGCCAGCAGCTCTTCCGGGACAGGGGGTCCGGCAGATACGCAGTATTTT. This translates into CASSSSGTGGPADTQYF.

The chain combines TRBV18 with TRBJ1-1; TRBD1 might be the D (6 bases). Germline V gene data show CDR1 as KGHSH and CDR2 as LQKENI. CDR3 size: 15 residues. Between the trimmed V and J ends, which lost 7 bases and 7 bases, there was a span of 22 bases. The CDR3 nucleotides read TGTGCCAGCTTGCGGGGGGGGGCAGGAGCCTTTGAAGCTTTCTTT. Encoded protein: CASLRGGAGAFEAFF.

The chain couples TRBV3-1 (or the pseudogene TRBV3-2) to TRBJ2-3; 11 bases line up with TRBD2. The CDR3 covers 17 residues. V was pared by 6 bases and J by 2 bases, with 10 bases of the junction left unmatched. The germline CDR1 and CDR2 sequences are LGHDT and YNNKEL (reference sequence). The CDR3 bases are TGTGCCAGCAGAGGCCTAGGGACTAGCGGTATCACAGATACGCAGTATTTT. This sequence encodes CASRGLGTSGITDTQYF.

The rearrangement uses TRBV6-5 and TRBJ2-6; D not certain. This CDR3 region has 15 residues. V was shortened by 7 bases and J by 0 bases, with 10 bases between the two germline ends. Germline V gene data show CDR1 as MNHEY and CDR2 as SVGAGI. The CDR3 protein is CASTLHPSGANVLTF. The CDR3 nucleotides read TGTGCCAGCACCCTACATCCCTCTGGGGCCAACGTCCTGACTTTC.

The chain is built from TRBV30 and TRBJ1-5, with 7 nucleotides matching TRBD1. The J segment lost 4 bases and the V segment lost 0 bases, leaving 6 bases of the junction unmatched. Germline V gene lookup returns CDR1 GTSNPN and CDR2 SVGIG (reference sequence). This CDR3 has 15 residues. The CDR3 bases are TGTGCCTGGAGTGTAGAGACAGGGAGGAATCAGCCCCAGCATTTT. This gives the protein CAWSVETGRNQPQHF. Complete variable domain (other parts from reference TRBV30 and TRBJ1-5): SQTIHQWPATLVQPVGSPLSLECTVEGTSNPNLYWYRQAAGRGLQLLFYSVGIGQISSEVPQNLSASRPQDRQFILSSKKLLLSDSGFYLCAWSVETGRNQPQHFGDGTRLSIL.

The chain carries TRBV6-5 and TRBJ1-3; D gene ambiguous. The CDR3 has 15 residues. Trimming removed 6 bases at V and 0 bases at J, with 12 bases between. Germline V CDR1 and CDR2: MNHEY, SVGAGI. CDR3 in amino acids: CASSRDSNSGNTIYF. The DNA of the CDR3 is TGTGCCAGCAGCCGCGACTCAAACTCTGGAAACACCATATATTTT.

V usage is TRBV25-1 and J usage is TRBJ1-4, with 9 nucleotides matching TRBD1. V was pared by 3 bases and J by 8 bases, with 7 bases of the junction left unmatched. From germline, CDR1 is MGHDK and CDR2 SYGVNS. CDR3 length: 15 amino acids. In nucleotides, the CDR3 is TGTGCCAGCAGTGATACGGGGGACAGGGACGAAAAACTGTTTTTT. Its protein is CASSDTGDRDEKLFF.

This rearrangement joins TRBV10-2 to TRBJ2-2, with no clear D. V lost 1 base and J lost 7, with 7 bases in between. CDR1 WSHSY and CDR2 SAAADI come from the germline V gene. This CDR3 has 13 amino acids. This CDR3 is CASSEWKGGELFF. In DNA form, the CDR3 reads TGCGCCAGCAGTGAGTGGAAGGGCGGGGAGCTGTTTTTT.